These 28 T cell receptor beta chains were all obtained from the same sample, sequenced in a study of shared clonotypes between healthy human individuals. Naive CD8 populations comprised CD45RO-negative cells positively selected for CCR7, excluding terminally differentiated effector memory CD45RA+ cells. The protocol was immunoSEQ multiplex PCR, while the TCRdb copy is restricted to in-frame clones and leaves out a portion. The sample includes approximately 600,000 clones, approximately 95% of them seen just once. The sequencing input was naive CD8+ T cells sorted from blood. Source of these receptors: a woman in her 30s in good health.

This clone came up once. The J gene is TRBJ2-7, the V gene TRBV7-3; D perhaps matches TRBD2 (5 bases). Looked up from germline, CDR1 is SGHTA and CDR2 is FQGTGA. V lost 5 bases and J lost 5, with 25 bases in between. The CDR3 totals 17 residues. In DNA form, the CDR3 reads TGTGCCAGCAGCCTCGGGATTAGGCGGAAGAGATCGGACGAGCAGTACTTC. This gives the protein CASSLGIRRKRSDEQYF.

This clone showed up just a few times. The gene calls are TRBV28 and TRBJ1-5, with 10 bases identical to TRBD1. The J segment lost 13 bases and the V segment lost 6 bases, leaving 9 bases of the junction unmatched. Germline lookup yields CDR1 MDHEN and CDR2 SYDVKM. This CDR3 comprises 13 residues. As DNA, the CDR3 is TGTGCCAGCAGGAACCCGGGACAGGGGCAACAGCATTTT. It translates to CASRNPGQGQQHF.

The chain has TRBV19 and TRBJ1-2; 9 bases match TRBD1. The CDR3 is made up of 15 amino acids. V gave up 6 bases and J gave up 4 bases; unmatched junction bases: 9. The germline gives CDR1 LNHDA, CDR2 SQIVND (reference sequence). CDR3 amino acids: CASSPGQGYFYGYTF. The CDR3 bases are TGTGCCAGTAGCCCGGGACAGGGTTATTTCTATGGCTACACCTTC.

This chain joins TRBV11-2 and TRBJ1-2, with D possibly matching TRBD1 (6 bases). This CDR3 is built from 15 residues. From germline, CDR1 is SGHAT and CDR2 FQNNGV. V was cut by 4 bases and J by 6 bases, with 18 bases left in between. In DNA, the CDR3 is TGTGCCAGCAGCTACCGGGACACCGTTTGGGATGGCTACACCTTC. Its protein is CASSYRDTVWDGYTF.

The chain has TRBV28 and TRBJ2-1, with TRBD2 matching 10 bases. Trimming removed 4 bases from V and 0 bases from J; junction bases left unmatched: 9. The germline V gene encodes CDR1 MDHEN and CDR2 SYDVKM. The CDR3 extends over 18 amino acids. CDR3 coding DNA: TGTGCCAGCAGTTACCCTACTAGCGGGGAGAGCTCCTACAATGAGCAGTTCTTC. This codes for CASSYPTSGESSYNEQFF.

The sample holds one count of this clone. CDR3 sequence reads: CASSPMGGVRSYTF. DNA for the CDR3: TGTGCCAGCAGTCCTATGGGCGGGGTAAGGAGCTACACCTTC. The genes are TRBV27 and TRBJ1-2; no definite D call. V dropped 5 bases and J dropped 9 bases, with 19 bases sitting between them. Germline CDR1 MNHEY, CDR2 SMNVEV (reference sequence). The CDR3 consists of 14 residues.

The chain employs TRBV7-9 and TRBJ2-7; D gene unclear. The CDR3 has 14 residues. Trimming cost V 6 bases and J 0 bases, with 12 bases left between them. Germline V lookup: CDR1 SEHNR, CDR2 FQNEAQ (reference sequence). CDR3: CASRNSYSSYEQYF. The CDR3 nucleotides are TGTGCCAGCAGGAACAGTTACAGCTCCTACGAGCAGTACTTC.

This clone was recorded once. CDR3 in DNA: TGTGCCAGCAGTCAGGGGGACCAAGAGACCCAGTACTTC. Translated, it gives CASSQGDQETQYF. The genes are TRBV7-2 and TRBJ2-5; 7 nucleotides line up with TRBD1. Germline loops: CDR1 SGHTA, CDR2 FQGNSA. Trimming removed 6 bases from V and 0 bases from J; junction bases left unmatched: 1. The CDR3 spans 13 residues.

The chain carries TRBV5-4 and TRBJ1-1; D remains unclear. CDR1 SGHNT and CDR2 YYREEE come from the germline V gene (reference sequence). V was clipped by 0 bases and J by 4 bases, with 10 bases between them. The length of the CDR3 is 14 residues. The CDR3: CASSLGERGTEAFF. The DNA for the CDR3 is TGTGCCAGCAGCTTGGGTGAGAGAGGCACTGAAGCTTTCTTT. Together with reference TRBV5-4 and TRBJ1-1, the CDR3 gives the full variable domain: ETGVTQSPTHLIKTRGQQVTLRCSSQSGHNTVSWYQQALGQGPQFIFQYYREEENGRGNFPPRFSGLQFPNYSSELNVNALELDDSALYLCASSLGERGTEAFFGQGTRLTVV.

The chain employs TRBV19 and TRBJ1-2, with D perhaps matching TRBD1 (6 bases). V was clipped by 10 bases and J by 1 base, with 19 bases between them. Germline assignment: CDR1 LNHDA and CDR2 SQIVND (reference sequence). The length of the CDR3 is 15 residues. The CDR3 loop is CAISPGQGYNYGYTF. Written as DNA, the CDR3 is TGTGCCATATCACCGGGGCAGGGGTATAACTATGGCTACACCTTC.

V usage is TRBV2 and J usage is TRBJ1-3; D uncertain. CDR1 and CDR2 from the germline V gene are SNHLY and FYNNEI. Trimming shortened V by 2 bases and J by 0 bases, and 14 bases separated the two germline ends. The CDR3 contains 17 residues. The CDR3 DNA sequence: TGTGCCAGCAGTGAACGAAGGCAGCGAGTCTCTGGAAACACCATATATTTT. Translated: CASSERRQRVSGNTIYF.

The V call is TRBV19, the J call TRBJ1-1; tentative D call: TRBD1 (5 bases). Germline V gene lookup returns CDR1 LNHDA and CDR2 SQIVND (reference sequence). This CDR3 has 12 residues. Trimming shortened V by 7 bases and J by 3 bases, and 9 bases separated the two germline ends. The CDR3 sequence: CASTQGYTEAFF. The CDR3 nucleotides are TGTGCCAGTACTCAGGGTTACACTGAAGCTTTCTTT.

The chain combines TRBV6-6 with TRBJ1-2; possibly TRBD1 for D (5 bases). Trimming shortened V by 5 bases and J by 12 bases, and 16 bases separated the two germline ends. Germline V CDR1 and CDR2: MNHNY, SVGAGI (reference sequence). This CDR3 has 12 amino acids. In DNA, the CDR3 is TGTGCCAGCAGTACCGGAGGGGAGGTGGACACCTTC. This gives the protein CASSTGGEVDTF.

V and J are TRBV2 and TRBJ2-2; 12 bases map to TRBD2. This CDR3 has 18 residues. Trimming at V came to 2 bases and at J to 4 bases, leaving 8 bases not matched to a gene. Germline V lookup: CDR1 SNHLY, CDR2 FYNNEI. The CDR3 bases are TGTGCCAGCAGTGAACCGGCTAGCGGGAGGGGTTTCACCGGGGAGCTGTTTTTT. Translating it yields CASSEPASGRGFTGELFF. The variable domain in full, completed from reference TRBV2 and TRBJ2-2, reads EPEVTQTPSHQVTQMGQEVILRCVPISNHLYFYWYRQILGQKVEFLVSFYNNEISEKSEIFDDQFSVERPDGSNFTLKIRSTKLEDSAMYFCASSEPASGRGFTGELFFGEGSRLTVL.

This clone was counted ten times or more. V usage is TRBV9 and J usage is TRBJ2-2; maybe TRBD2 (6 bases). V was clipped by 4 bases and J by 5 bases, with 15 bases between them. Germline V CDR1 and CDR2: SGDLS, YYNGEE. This CDR3 contains 15 residues. This chain's CDR3 is CASSFGGAGTGELFF. The CDR3 DNA reads TGTGCCAGCAGCTTCGGTGGGGCGGGAACCGGGGAGCTGTTTTTT.

The rearrangement uses TRBV14 and TRBJ2-3, with a weak D call TRBD2 (5 bases). Trimming stripped 1 base from V and 3 bases from J, with 17 bases between. Germline values: CDR1 SGHDN, CDR2 FVKESK. The CDR3 has 17 amino acids. For the CDR3, the DNA is TGTGCCAGCAGCCAAGCCCGGGGAAGGAAGGGTACAGATACGCAGTATTTT. This encodes CASSQARGRKGTDTQYF.

The V gene is TRBV5-1, the J gene TRBJ2-3, with D hard to call. From germline, CDR1 is SGHRS and CDR2 YFSETQ. V shed 4 bases and J shed 6 bases, with 18 bases lying between them. This CDR3 comprises 15 residues. In DNA form, the CDR3 reads TGCGCCAGCAGCATCCGGGCCCCCGGGCCCGATACGCAGTATTTT. This sequence encodes CASSIRAPGPDTQYF.

This clone was found a few times. The chain recombines TRBV19 with TRBJ2-7; TRBD1 might be the D (5 bases). CDR3 length: 13 amino acids. V dropped 4 bases and J dropped 6 bases, with 13 bases sitting between them. The germline V gene encodes CDR1 LNHDA and CDR2 SQIVND (reference sequence). The DNA for the CDR3 is TGTGCCAGTAGTACTGGCAGGGTATCCGAGCAGTACTTC. Translation gives CASSTGRVSEQYF.

J is TRBJ2-5 and V is TRBV13, with a weak D call TRBD1 (5 bases). This CDR3 is built from 17 residues. Trimming removed 0 bases at V and 4 bases at J, with 18 bases between. Germline values: CDR1 PRHDT, CDR2 FYEKMQ (reference sequence). CDR3 protein: CASSLGLTEQGPETQYF. CDR3 nucleotide sequence: TGTGCCAGCAGCTTAGGCCTAACCGAGCAGGGTCCAGAGACCCAGTACTTC.

The genes are TRBV27 and TRBJ1-1; perhaps TRBD1 as D (5 bases). The CDR3 is 13 residues long. The V gene's germline CDR1 is MNHEY and CDR2 SMNVEV (reference sequence). V gave up 4 bases and J gave up 0 bases, with 6 bases separating them. This chain's CDR3 is CASSWGMNTEAFF. The CDR3 DNA follows: TGTGCCAGCAGTTGGGGGATGAACACTGAAGCTTTCTTT.

The chain carries TRBV5-6 and TRBJ1-2; 7 positions agree with TRBD1. The CDR3 sequence is 15 residues long. Germline assignment: CDR1 SGHDT and CDR2 YYEEEE. V lost 3 bases, J lost 0 bases, and 5 bases stayed unmatched. The CDR3 region is CASSSSGTANYGYTF. CDR3 in DNA: TGTGCCAGCAGCTCCTCCGGGACAGCTAACTATGGCTACACCTTC.

This clone has more than one count but fewer than ten. Here the CDR3 DNA reads TGTGCCAGCAGCTTAGTAAACACTGAAGCTTTCTTT. This sequence encodes CASSLVNTEAFF. The gene calls are TRBV7-8 and TRBJ1-1; D is unclear. Trimming removed 1 base from V and 2 bases from J, with 2 bases in between. The germline gives CDR1 SGHVS, CDR2 FQNEAQ. This CDR3 has 12 amino acids. Looking up the rest from reference TRBV7-8 and TRBJ1-1 gives the full variable domain: GAGVSQSPRYKVAKRGQDVALRCDPISGHVSLFWYQQALGQGPEFLTYFQNEAQLDKSGLPSDRFFAERPEGSVSTLKIQRTQQEDSAVYLCASSLVNTEAFFGQGTRLTVV.

The genes are TRBV15 and TRBJ1-1; tentative D call: TRBD1 (5 bases). The germline V gene encodes CDR1 LNHNV and CDR2 YYDKDF (reference sequence). Trimming shortened V by 1 base and J by 4 bases, and 16 bases separated the two germline ends. The CDR3 runs to 16 residues. This CDR3 is CATSRGYGAGGTEAFF. DNA of the CDR3: TGTGCCACCAGCAGAGGTTATGGCGCGGGGGGCACTGAAGCTTTCTTT.

Note on this clone: A much larger clone differs from this one at a single base, so this may be a read error. The V and J genes are TRBV11-2 and TRBJ2-7, with a possible D match to TRBD2 (5 bases). Between the trimmed V and J ends, which lost 1 base and 5 bases, there was a span of 6 bases. This CDR3 is built from 12 residues. Germline CDR1 reads SGHAT; CDR2 reads FQNNGV. The CDR3 is CASSLAGNEQYF. CDR3 in DNA: TGTGCCAGCAGCTTAGCGGGGAACGAGCAGTACTTC.

The chain carries TRBV10-2 and TRBJ1-5; 10 bases map to TRBD1. The J segment lost 6 bases and the V segment lost 2 bases, leaving 4 bases of the junction unmatched. CDR1 and CDR2 (germline): WSHSY, SAAADI. This CDR3 is built from 15 residues. The CDR3 loop reads CASSERTGGSQPQHF. Written as DNA, the CDR3 is TGCGCCAGCAGTGAGCGGACAGGGGGAAGTCAGCCCCAGCATTTT.

V is TRBV11-2 and J is TRBJ1-2; TRBD1 agrees at 8 bases. In germline, CDR1 is SGHAT, CDR2 FQNNGV. Trimming cost V 5 bases and J 6 bases; bases outside gene matches: 5. This CDR3 contains 13 residues. CDR3 region: CASSPGQGNGYTF. Written as DNA, the CDR3 is TGTGCCAGCAGCCCAGGACAGGGAAATGGCTACACCTTC. Looking up the rest from reference TRBV11-2 and TRBJ1-2 gives the full variable domain: EAGVAQSPRYKIIEKRQSVAFWCNPISGHATLYWYQQILGQGPKLLIQFQNNGVVDDSQLPKDRFSAERLKGVDSTLKIQPAKLEDSAVYLCASSPGQGNGYTFGSGTRLTVV.

The chain recombines TRBV9 with TRBJ2-5; 8 nucleotides agree with TRBD2. The V gene end was trimmed by 7 bases and the J gene end by 0 bases; junction bases not matched to a gene: 5. There are 14 residues in the CDR3. Germline V gives CDR1 SGDLS, CDR2 YYNGEE. The CDR3 spells CASGVAGHQETQYF. Here the CDR3 DNA reads TGTGCCAGCGGGGTAGCGGGACACCAAGAGACCCAGTACTTC.

The V gene is TRBV6-1, the J gene TRBJ2-3, with 9 nucleotides matching TRBD2. V was clipped by 4 bases and J by 2 bases; unmatched bases: 7. Germline V gene data show CDR1 as MNHNS and CDR2 as SASEGT. This CDR3 comprises 16 residues. For the CDR3, the DNA is TGTGCCAGCAGTGCCGAGCTAGCGGGATTCACAGATACGCAGTATTTT. This encodes CASSAELAGFTDTQYF.